A few counts support the clone carrying this TCR beta chain. The source material, RNA transcripts, was used to amplify TCR beta CDR3 regions. The HTBI set primed first-round TCR CDR3 RT-PCR. TCRdb itself ran the multiplex PCR reads through MiXCR, one entry per CDR3 protein. The sample includes roughly 650,000 distinct CDR3 sequences, 16% of them seen just once. This specimen comes from a study of T cells in Graves' hyperthyroidism and ophthalmopathy. In germline, CDR1 is SNHLY, CDR2 FYNNEI. Trimming shortened V by 5 bases and J by 1 base, and 15 bases separated the two germline ends. The CDR3 runs to 15 residues.

The sequencing sample was made of blood. This clonotype was obtained from a woman aged 40 to 50 with Graves' ophthalmopathy. V gene TRBV2 combines with J gene TRBJ2-7, with D maybe TRBD1 (6 bases). The chain's CDR3 is CASSSPEGTSYEQYF. The CDR3 region has the DNA TGTGCCAGCAGTTCTCCGGAAGGGACATCCTACGAGCAGTACTTC.